This T cell receptor (beta chain) was observed in a study of cytomegalovirus exposure and HLA in healthy donors. The CDR3 runs 17 residues. The germline V gene has CDR1 SEHNR and CDR2 FQNEAQ (reference sequence). Trimming removed 5 bases at V and 0 bases at J, with 14 bases between. Generated by immunoSEQ multiplex PCR, the TCRdb table keeps only in-frame clones and is missing some. The profile shows 150,000 to 200,000 clones, about 86% of them singletons. The sequenced sample was PBMCs. The receptor was isolated from a woman in her thirties in good health and CMV-seronegative. The rearrangement joins TRBV7-9 to TRBJ2-6; D gene ambiguous. The CDR3 DNA reads TGTGCCAGCAGCCGAGGACCGGGCACCTCTGGGGCCAACGTCCTGACTTTC. This codes for CASSRGPGTSGANVLTF.